Included here is one T cell receptor beta chain sequence, with context. V lost 3 bases and J lost 4, with 12 bases in between. CDR1 is KGHSH and CDR2 is LQKENI in the germline V gene. There are 14 residues in the CDR3. Sequencing of TCR beta was performed on blood CD8+ T cells and on blood CD4+ T cells. Healthy donors constituted the controls, which were matched for age and sex. An input of roughly 0.5 to 1 ug of RNA was subjected to reverse transcription using random hexamers. Using its own MiXCR run on the immunoSEQ multiplex PCR reads, TCRdb lists one record per CDR3 protein. The data hold 150,000 to 200,000 distinct CDR3 sequences, with just under 95% observed a single time. These data are taken from a study of CD8 T cells in Susac syndrome.

The gene calls are TRBV18 and TRBJ1-1; D is perhaps TRBD1 (5 bases). Sequencing was carried out using CD4+ T cells from PBMCs. The clonotype was recovered from a human donor in good health. CDR3 in DNA: TGTGCCAGCTCACCGACAGTCTATAGCACTGAAGCTTTCTTT. Residues: CASSPTVYSTEAFF.